A single sample is the source of the 26 T cell receptor beta chains below, sequenced in a study of shared clonotypes between healthy human individuals. The table came from immunoSEQ multiplex PCR; TCRdb's copy has only in-frame clones and leaves some out. Of 190,000 or so clones listed, 65% to 70% are singletons. Source material: memory CD4+ T cells sorted from blood. As to subset: CD45RA-negative fraction. The receptors were gathered from a man in his thirties or forties in good health.

The rearrangement joins TRBV9 to TRBJ2-1, with 9 bases fitting TRBD1. This CDR3 spans 16 amino acids. Per the germline V gene, CDR1 is SGDLS and CDR2 is YYNGEE. The ends lost 0 bases at V and 4 bases at J; junction bases unmatched: 5. DNA of the CDR3: TGTGCCAGCAGCGTAGAGGGACAGGGACCATACAATGAGCAGTTCTTC. Its protein product is CASSVEGQGPYNEQFF.

The chain has TRBV11-2 and TRBJ2-7; D might be TRBD1 or TRBD2, each matching 5 bases. CDR3 size: 15 residues. In germline, CDR1 is SGHAT, CDR2 FQNNGV. V dropped 0 bases and J dropped 2 bases, with 11 bases sitting between them. The CDR3 here is CASSLDYRGPYEQYF. Written as DNA, the CDR3 is TGTGCCAGCAGCTTAGATTATCGGGGACCCTACGAGCAGTACTTC.

This clone was seen a handful of times. The chain combines TRBV27 with TRBJ2-5; 10 positions agree with TRBD1. Germline V CDR1 and CDR2: MNHEY, SMNVEV (reference sequence). The CDR3 sequence is 14 residues long. With 5 bases clipped from V and 7 bases from J, the junction kept 7 bases outside the gene matches. CDR3 region: CASSDLGTGVTQYF. The CDR3, as DNA: TGTGCCAGCAGTGATCTGGGGACAGGGGTGACCCAGTACTTC.

The rearrangement joins TRBV6-6 to TRBJ2-7; D is perhaps TRBD1 or TRBD2 (5 bases each). This CDR3 has 14 residues. Germline lookup yields CDR1 MNHNY and CDR2 SVGAGI (reference sequence). V was shortened by 9 bases and J by 1 base, with 16 bases between the two germline ends. The CDR3 is CASKGRVGSYEQYF. The CDR3, as DNA: TGTGCCAGTAAGGGACGGGTGGGATCCTACGAGCAGTACTTC.

Notes on this clone: Germline is not matched at one junction end, which may reflect a read error. The chain uses TRBV6-5 and TRBJ2-7; 9 bases are shared with TRBD1. The CDR3 sequence is 11 residues long. Germline values: CDR1 MNHEY, CDR2 SVGAGI. The CDR3 coding sequence is TGTGCCAGCAGTGGATGGGGACAGGGTGTGTTC. Residues: CASSGWGQGVF.

This clone appeared a few times. Other DNA sequences in the sample encode the same CDR3. CDR3 region: CASSVVGGTDTQYF. The CDR3 DNA reads TGTGCCAGCAGCGTAGTCGGGGGCACAGATACGCAGTATTTT. The chain uses TRBV9 and TRBJ2-3, with a possible D match to TRBD2 (5 bases). The CDR3 consists of 14 residues. The germline V gene encodes CDR1 SGDLS and CDR2 YYNGEE. V lost 0 bases, J lost 1 base, and 6 bases lay in between.

The chain carries TRBV7-9 and TRBJ2-5; 10 nucleotides align to TRBD1. The CDR3 has 15 amino acids. Germline loops: CDR1 SEHNR, CDR2 FQNEAQ (reference sequence). J lost 5 bases, V lost 4 bases, and 7 bases had no gene match. DNA for the CDR3: TGTGCCAGCAGCTCAGGGGACAGGGGTTATGAGACCCAGTACTTC. This encodes CASSSGDRGYETQYF. The full variable domain, its missing parts supplied by reference TRBV7-9 and TRBJ2-5, is DTGVSQNPRHKITKRGQNVTFRCDPISEHNRLYWYRQTLGQGPEFLTYFQNEAQLEKSRLLSDRFSAERPKGSFSTLEIQRTEQGDSAMYLCASSSGDRGYETQYFGPGTRLLVL.

About this clone: A read error may be the cause here, since a much bigger clone is one base away. The chain employs TRBV25-1 and TRBJ2-7, with D unclear. Germline V CDR1 and CDR2: MGHDK, SYGVNS. The CDR3 runs 10 residues. With 4 bases removed from V and 3 bases from J, the gap between germline ends came to 1 base. The chain's CDR3 is CASSGYEQYF. The CDR3 DNA reads TGTGCCAGCAGTGGCTACGAGCAGTACTTC.

This clone was detected a few times. This chain joins TRBV11-2 and TRBJ1-2; 10 nucleotides align to TRBD1. The CDR3 totals 15 residues. V shed 5 bases and J 8 bases; nucleotides not matched to a gene: 11. The germline CDR1 and CDR2 sequences are SGHAT and FQNNGV. The CDR3 DNA reads TGTGCCAGCAGCCCCTTAGGGACAGGGGTCGGCGGCTACACCTTC. This gives the protein CASSPLGTGVGGYTF.

This sequence joins TRBV4-3 and TRBJ2-1, with D maybe TRBD2 (5 bases). V shed 1 base and J shed 10 bases, with 17 bases lying between them. The germline gives CDR1 LGHNA, CDR2 YSLEER. The CDR3 sequence is 15 residues long. The DNA of the CDR3 is TGCGCCAGCAGCCAAGCTGGGGAGTTTTTGGGAGAGCAGTTCTTC. It codes for CASSQAGEFLGEQFF.

The chain employs TRBV2 and TRBJ2-2, with unresolved D. The CDR3 has 12 amino acids. Trimming took off 7 bases at V and 3 bases at J, with 6 bases between the two ends. The germline V gene encodes CDR1 SNHLY and CDR2 FYNNEI. CDR3 sequence: CASKRDTGELFF. The CDR3 DNA follows: TGTGCCAGCAAGCGCGACACCGGGGAGCTGTTTTTT.

This chain links TRBV5-1 with TRBJ2-1, with D unresolved. Between the trimmed V and J ends, which lost 0 bases and 9 bases, there was a span of 10 bases. The CDR3 extends over 13 amino acids. Germline CDR1 SGHRS, CDR2 YFSETQ. As DNA, the CDR3 is TGCGCCAGCAGCTTGGAATTCCTCGGTGAGCAGTTCTTC. Its protein product is CASSLEFLGEQFF.

The V and J genes are TRBV28 and TRBJ2-7, with D perhaps being TRBD1 or TRBD2 (6 bases each). Trimming pared 2 bases from V and 3 bases from J, leaving 14 bases between. The CDR3 is 15 residues long. Germline V gene sequence: CDR1 MDHEN, CDR2 SYDVKM. The DNA of the CDR3 is TGTGCCAGCAGTTTAAAGGGGGGTATTTTCTACGAGCAGTACTTC. Translated, it gives CASSLKGGIFYEQYF.

The chain carries TRBV6-1 and TRBJ2-7; no clear D. Between the trimmed V and J ends, which lost 1 base and 3 bases, there was a span of 13 bases. The CDR3 is made up of 15 amino acids. Germline assignment: CDR1 MNHNS and CDR2 SASEGT. This CDR3 is CASSEGSFPDYEQYF. The CDR3 DNA reads as TGTGCCAGCAGTGAAGGGTCATTTCCGGACTACGAGCAGTACTTC.

This clone was seen only once. CDR3 DNA sequence: TGTGCCATCAGTGTTCAGGGAAATGAGCAGTTCTTC. This sequence encodes CAISVQGNEQFF. This chain joins TRBV10-3 and TRBJ2-1; D perhaps matches TRBD1 (5 bases). This CDR3 comprises 12 residues. V lost 4 bases and J 7 bases, leaving 8 bases between the germline ends. Germline V gives CDR1 ENHRY, CDR2 SYGVKD.

The chain couples TRBV4-1 to TRBJ2-1, with 10 nucleotides matching TRBD1. V trimming: 3 bases; J trimming: 6 bases; junction bases outside the gene matches: 2. The CDR3 has 14 amino acids. Germline loops: CDR1 MGHRA, CDR2 YSYEKL. The CDR3 DNA follows: TGCGCCAGCAGCCACCGGGACAGGGGCAATGAGCAGTTCTTC. Protein: CASSHRDRGNEQFF.

The chain recombines TRBV7-2 with TRBJ2-5; possible D gene TRBD1, 5 bases. Per germline, CDR1 SGHTA and CDR2 FQGNSA. Trimming removed 1 base from V and 12 bases from J, with 12 bases in between. CDR3 length: 12 residues. CDR3 nucleotides: TGTGCCAGCAGCTTAGAAAACAGGATTAAGTACTTC. Its protein is CASSLENRIKYF.

V is TRBV11-2 and J is TRBJ2-2, with 7 positions matching TRBD1. V shed 2 bases, J shed 8 bases, and the junction held 8 bases outside the gene matches. This CDR3 is 15 amino acids long. The germline V gene encodes CDR1 SGHAT and CDR2 FQNNGV. CDR3 amino acids: CASSLIRDSVGELFF. The CDR3 coding sequence is TGTGCCAGCAGCTTAATTAGGGACAGTGTGGGGGAGCTGTTTTTT.

This chain uses TRBV5-4 with TRBJ2-1; TRBD2 matches at 15 bases. V was clipped by 4 bases and J by 1 base; unmatched bases: 3. Germline lookup yields CDR1 SGHNT and CDR2 YYREEE (reference sequence). The CDR3 covers 17 residues. CDR3 amino acids: CASSLGLAGGSYNEQFF. CDR3 sequence (DNA): TGTGCCAGCAGCCTAGGACTAGCGGGAGGGTCCTACAATGAGCAGTTCTTC.

The chain carries TRBV29-1 and TRBJ2-7; TRBD1 matches 9 bases. This CDR3 spans 14 amino acids. V lost 5 bases, J lost 5 bases, and 10 bases stayed unmatched. Germline-derived CDR1 and CDR2 are SQVTM and ANQGSEA. The CDR3 DNA sequence: TGCAGCGTTTCTCCGGGACAGGGCGTCCACGAGCAGTACTTC. Translated, it gives CSVSPGQGVHEQYF.

In this sample, this clone turned up many times. DNA for the CDR3: TGTGCCAGCAGCAAAAGGGCAGGGTGCCATCAGCCCCAGCATTTT. Translating it yields CASSKRAGCHQPQHF. The rearrangement uses TRBV21-1 and TRBJ1-5; the table names TRBD1, a call not compared with the DNA. TRBV21-1 is a known pseudogene. The CDR3 runs 15 residues.

The V and J genes are TRBV7-6 and TRBJ2-1; 10 bases line up with TRBD2. Trimming removed 5 bases from V and 8 bases from J; junction bases left unmatched: 15. Germline CDR1 is SGHVS and CDR2 is FNYEAQ. The CDR3 spans 17 residues. CDR3 DNA: TGTGCCAGCAGCCTCAGGCTAGCGGGAGATACAAGGGATGAGCAGTTCTTC. Its translation is CASSLRLAGDTRDEQFF. The variable domain in full, completed from reference TRBV7-6 and TRBJ2-1, reads GAGVSQSPRYKVTKRGQDVALRCDPISGHVSLYWYRQALGQGPEFLTYFNYEAQQDKSGLPNDRFSAERPEGSISTLTIQRTEQRDSAMYRCASSLRLAGDTRDEQFFGPGTRLTVL.

This clone turned up a few times. CDR3 loop: CASGRDSSYEQYF. The CDR3, as DNA: TGTGCCAGCGGTCGGGACAGCTCCTACGAGCAGTACTTC. This chain connects TRBV6-5 to TRBJ2-7; 7 bases line up with TRBD1. The CDR3 runs to 13 residues. CDR1 and CDR2 (germline): MNHEY, SVGAGI. V lost 8 bases, J lost 0 bases, and 4 bases stayed unmatched.

J is TRBJ2-1 and V is TRBV4-2; 9 bases agree with TRBD2. CDR1 is LGHNA, CDR2 YNFKEQ, per germline. The CDR3 has 16 amino acids. With V trimmed by 4 bases and J by 7 bases, 11 bases remained unmatched. The CDR3 spells CASSPRVAGGPNEQFF. The CDR3 DNA follows: TGTGCCAGCAGCCCGAGGGTGGCGGGAGGGCCTAATGAGCAGTTCTTC.

The chain recombines TRBV30 with TRBJ2-3, with unresolved D. The CDR3 covers 12 residues. V lost 2 bases and J lost 2, with 5 bases in between. Germline V gene lookup returns CDR1 GTSNPN and CDR2 SVGIG (reference sequence). CDR3 sequence (DNA): TGTGCCTGGAGTTTGACCACAGATACGCAGTATTTT. It is translated as CAWSLTTDTQYF. The full variable domain, its missing parts supplied by reference TRBV30 and TRBJ2-3, is SQTIHQWPATLVQPVGSPLSLECTVEGTSNPNLYWYRQAAGRGLQLLFYSVGIGQISSEVPQNLSASRPQDRQFILSSKKLLLSDSGFYLCAWSLTTDTQYFGPGTRLTVL.

This clone was recorded once. This sequence joins TRBV27 and TRBJ1-2; 8 positions match TRBD1. CDR3 length: 17 amino acids. J lost 5 bases, V lost 6 bases, and 17 bases had no gene match. Germline CDR1 and CDR2: MNHEY and SMNVEV (reference sequence). In DNA form, the CDR3 reads TGTGCCAGCAGCCCGACCGGGACAGGCTTGACATTGTATGGCTACACCTTC. Translation: CASSPTGTGLTLYGYTF.